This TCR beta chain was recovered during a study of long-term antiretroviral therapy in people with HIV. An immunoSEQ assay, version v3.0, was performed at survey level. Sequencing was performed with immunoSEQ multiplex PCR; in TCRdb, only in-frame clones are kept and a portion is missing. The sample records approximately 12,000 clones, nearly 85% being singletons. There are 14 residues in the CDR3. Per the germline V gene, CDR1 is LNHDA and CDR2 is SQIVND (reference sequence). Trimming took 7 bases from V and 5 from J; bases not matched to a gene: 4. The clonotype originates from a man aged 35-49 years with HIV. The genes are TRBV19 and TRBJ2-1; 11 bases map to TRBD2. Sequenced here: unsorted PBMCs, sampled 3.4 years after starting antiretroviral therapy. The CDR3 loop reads CASTSGRRHNEQFF. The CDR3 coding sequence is TGTGCCAGTACTAGCGGGAGGAGACACAATGAGCAGTTCTTC. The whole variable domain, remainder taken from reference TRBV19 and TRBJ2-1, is DGGITQSPKYLFRKEGQNVTLSCEQNLNHDAMYWYRQDPGQGLRLIYYSQIVNDFQKGDIAEGYSVSREKKESFPLTVTSAQKNPTAFYLCASTSGRRHNEQFFGPGTRLTVL.